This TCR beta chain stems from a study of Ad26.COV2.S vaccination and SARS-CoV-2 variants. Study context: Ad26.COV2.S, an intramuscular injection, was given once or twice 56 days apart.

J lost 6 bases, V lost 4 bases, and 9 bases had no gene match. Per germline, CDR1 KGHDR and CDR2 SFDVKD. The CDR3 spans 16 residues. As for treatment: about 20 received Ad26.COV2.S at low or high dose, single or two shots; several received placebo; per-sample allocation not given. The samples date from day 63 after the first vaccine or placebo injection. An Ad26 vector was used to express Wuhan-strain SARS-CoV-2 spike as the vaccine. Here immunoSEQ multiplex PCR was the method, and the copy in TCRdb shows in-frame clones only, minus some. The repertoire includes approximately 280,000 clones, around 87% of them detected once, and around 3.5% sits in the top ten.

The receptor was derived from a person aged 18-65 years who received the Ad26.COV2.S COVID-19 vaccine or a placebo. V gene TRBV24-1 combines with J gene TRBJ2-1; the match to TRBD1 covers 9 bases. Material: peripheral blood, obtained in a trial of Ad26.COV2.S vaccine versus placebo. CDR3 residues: CATSDPGQGGVNEQFF. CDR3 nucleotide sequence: TGTGCCACCAGTGACCCGGGACAGGGTGGGGTCAATGAGCAGTTCTTC.